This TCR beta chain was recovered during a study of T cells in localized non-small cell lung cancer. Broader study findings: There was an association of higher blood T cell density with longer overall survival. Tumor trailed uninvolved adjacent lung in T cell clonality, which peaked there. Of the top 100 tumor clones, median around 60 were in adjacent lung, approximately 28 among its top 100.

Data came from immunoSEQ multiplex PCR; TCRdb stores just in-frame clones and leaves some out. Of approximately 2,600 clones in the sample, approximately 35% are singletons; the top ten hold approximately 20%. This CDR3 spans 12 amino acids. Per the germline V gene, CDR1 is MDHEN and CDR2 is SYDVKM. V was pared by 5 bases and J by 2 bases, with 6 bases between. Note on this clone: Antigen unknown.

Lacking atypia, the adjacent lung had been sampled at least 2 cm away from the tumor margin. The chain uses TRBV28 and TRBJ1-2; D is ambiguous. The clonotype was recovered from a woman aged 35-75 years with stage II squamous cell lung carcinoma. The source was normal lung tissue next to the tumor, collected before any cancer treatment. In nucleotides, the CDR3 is TGTGCCAGCAGTCCCCACAACTATGGCTACACCTTC. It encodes CASSPHNYGYTF.